This TCR beta chain was sequenced in a study of cytomegalovirus exposure and HLA in healthy donors. Study-level results: Investigators reported more than 150 TCR beta chains as tied to cytomegalovirus. One later analysis reportedly identified an Asian-associated ancestry cluster that showed fewer N-insertions than the roughly 600-donor mean.

V was shortened by 6 bases and J by 3 bases, with 12 bases between the two germline ends. This CDR3 has 13 amino acids. Germline-derived CDR1 and CDR2 are SQVTM and ANQGSEA. Details on this clone: What it recognizes is unknown.

13 Jbeta primers and 60 Vbeta primers were used for the PCR. Sequenced by immunoSEQ multiplex PCR; TCRdb stores in-frame clones only, minus some. This table holds roughly 100,000 clones. The chain is built from TRBV29-1 and TRBJ1-3, with D hard to call. The sequenced sample was PBMCs. The clonotype comes from a middle-aged man in good health and CMV-seronegative. CDR3 residues: CSVQVGSGNTIYF. The CDR3 DNA reads as TGCAGCGTGCAAGTAGGGAGTGGAAACACCATATATTTT. Based on the CDR3 plus reference TRBV29-1 and TRBJ1-3, the full variable domain is SAVISQKPSRDICQRGTSLTIQCQVDSQVTMMFWYRQQPGQSLTLIATANQGSEATYESGFVIDKFPISRPNLTFSTLTVSNMSPEDSSIYLCSVQVGSGNTIYFGEGSWLTVV.